What follows are 18 T cell receptor beta chains derived from one specimen sequenced in a study of cytomegalovirus exposure and HLA in healthy donors. The PCR ran on 60 Vbeta and 13 Jbeta primers. Generated by immunoSEQ multiplex PCR, the TCRdb table keeps only in-frame clones and is missing some. The profile shows about 160,000 clones, 75% to 90% of them singletons. Sequenced sample: PBMCs. The receptors originated from a male donor in good health and CMV-seropositive.

V usage is TRBV7-6 and J usage is TRBJ2-3, with a tentative D call TRBD2 (5 bases). The CDR3 runs to 14 residues. Trimming removed 5 bases at V and 5 bases at J, with 14 bases between. Germline-derived CDR1 and CDR2 are SGHVS and FNYEAQ. Written as DNA, the CDR3 is TGTGCCAGCAGCAAGGGAGTAGGCATAGATACGCAGTATTTT. Protein product: CASSKGVGIDTQYF.

In this sample, this clone turned up once. The rearrangement uses TRBV5-1 and TRBJ2-5, with TRBD2 matching 7 bases. CDR3 length: 14 residues. The V segment lost 3 bases and the J segment 1 base; nucleotides outside the gene matches: 3. Germline loops: CDR1 SGHRS, CDR2 YFSETQ. The chain's CDR3 is CASSSTSAQETQYF. The CDR3, as DNA: TGCGCCAGCAGCTCTACTAGCGCCCAAGAGACCCAGTACTTC.

V and J are TRBV12-5 and TRBJ2-5; unclear D gene. The V end was cut by 3 bases, the J end by 5 bases, with 4 bases between. CDR1 LGHNT and CDR2 FRNRAP come from the germline V gene. This CDR3 contains 11 residues. CDR3 protein: CASGFGETQYF. The CDR3 DNA is TGTGCTAGTGGTTTCGGGGAGACCCAGTACTTC.

The chain recombines TRBV25-1 with TRBJ1-1; D possibly corresponds to TRBD1 (6 bases). Deletions cut 2 bases from V and 8 bases from J, with 9 bases between. CDR1 is MGHDK and CDR2 is SYGVNS in the germline V gene. This CDR3 has 12 amino acids. The chain's CDR3 is CASSEGGREAFF. In DNA, the CDR3 is TGTGCCAGCAGTGAAGGGGGCAGGGAAGCTTTCTTT. Complete variable domain (other parts from reference TRBV25-1 and TRBJ1-1): EADIYQTPRYLVIGTGKKITLECSQTMGHDKMYWYQQDPGMELHLIHYSYGVNSTEKGDLSSESTVSRIRTEHFPLTLESARPSHTSQYLCASSEGGREAFFGQGTRLTVV.

Written as DNA, the CDR3 is TGTGCCAGTAGACCGGGATGGGGGAGGGGGGACATTCAGTACTTC. Its translation is CASRPGWGRGDIQYF. The chain joins TRBV19 to TRBJ2-4; D might be TRBD2 (7 bases). The germline V gene has CDR1 LNHDA and CDR2 SQIVND (reference sequence). Trimming shortened V by 6 bases and J by 8 bases, and 20 bases separated the two germline ends. CDR3 length equals 15 residues.

This clone was observed a few times. This chain joins TRBV6-6 and TRBJ1-1, with D possibly matching TRBD1 (6 bases). V lost 8 bases and J lost 2, with 12 bases in between. The CDR3 is 13 amino acids. Germline CDR1 MNHNY, CDR2 SVGAGI (reference sequence). The CDR3 bases are TGTGCCAGCGTCCTACAGGGAAACACTGAAGCTTTCTTT. Translation gives CASVLQGNTEAFF.

The chain has TRBV6-1 and TRBJ1-5; D may be TRBD1 (5 bases). This CDR3 spans 13 amino acids. V lost 8 bases to trimming and J lost 1 base, with 9 bases between them. Germline assignment: CDR1 MNHNS and CDR2 SASEGT. CDR3 sequence reads: CASWGGSNQPQHF. CDR3 sequence (DNA): TGTGCCAGCTGGGGGGGGAGCAATCAGCCCCAGCATTTT.

This clone was seen a handful of times. Other DNA sequences within the sample encode an identical CDR3. V gene TRBV15 combines with J gene TRBJ1-2; D is undetermined. Per the germline V gene, CDR1 is LNHNV and CDR2 is YYDKDF (reference sequence). This CDR3 spans 11 amino acids. The ends were cut back, 5 bases at V and 4 bases at J, with 5 bases in the middle. This CDR3 is CATSPGYGYTF. CDR3 in DNA: TGTGCCACCAGCCCAGGCTATGGCTACACCTTC.

This chain connects TRBV27 to TRBJ1-2; weak D call: TRBD1 (6 bases). The V gene lost 3 bases and the J gene lost 4 bases, with 15 bases spanning the gap. CDR3 size: 15 residues. Germline CDR1 and CDR2: MNHEY and SMNVEV (reference sequence). The CDR3 region has the DNA TGTGCCAGCAGTTTTTCGACAGGTGGCGGCTATGGCTACACCTTC. Its translation is CASSFSTGGGYGYTF.

In its sample, this clone was seen once. The CDR3 protein is CASGPGMNTEAFF. CDR3 in DNA: TGTGCCAGCGGGCCGGGGATGAACACTGAAGCTTTCTTT. The chain is built from TRBV7-2 and TRBJ1-1; D is undetermined. This CDR3 comprises 13 residues. V shed 8 bases and J shed 0 bases, with 10 bases lying between them. The V gene's germline CDR1 is SGHTA and CDR2 FQGNSA.

The chain links TRBV4-2 to TRBJ2-3, with a possible D match to TRBD2 (5 bases). The CDR3 has 14 residues. V gave up 4 bases and J gave up 4 bases, with 12 bases separating them. CDR1 is LGHNA, CDR2 YNFKEQ, per germline. The CDR3 bases are TGTGCCAGCAGCCGTCCACTAGGCCCAGATACGCAGTATTTT. Protein: CASSRPLGPDTQYF.

The genes are TRBV6-7 and TRBJ1-4; D is unresolved. Being an ORF, TRBV6-7 has a function that is uncertain. Trimming took 0 bases from V and 5 from J, leaving 10 bases between them. This CDR3 comprises 15 residues. This chain's CDR3 is CASSYSGRLNEKLFF. The CDR3 DNA reads as TGTGCCAGCAGTTACTCTGGCAGACTAAATGAAAAACTGTTTTTT.

The chain couples TRBV30 to TRBJ2-5; a possible D gene is TRBD2 (6 bases). This CDR3 is 13 amino acids long. Trimming cost V 3 bases and J 3 bases, with 11 bases left between them. The V gene's germline CDR1 is GTSNPN and CDR2 SVGIG (reference sequence). CDR3 residues: CAWRRDWKETQYF. The CDR3 bases are TGTGCCTGGAGAAGGGACTGGAAAGAGACCCAGTACTTC.

This clone was detected a few times. The CDR3 sequence is CASSQVPTSQETQYF. The CDR3, as DNA: TGTGCCAGCAGCCAAGTACCGACTTCCCAAGAGACCCAGTACTTC. The V and J genes are TRBV11-3 and TRBJ2-5; D not resolved. This CDR3 comprises 15 residues. V shed 5 bases and J shed 1 base, with 14 bases lying between them. Germline V CDR1 and CDR2: SGHNT, YENEEA.

The chain joins TRBV30 to TRBJ1-2; TRBD1 might be the D (6 bases). The CDR3 spans 13 residues. Trimming pared 2 bases from V and 8 bases from J, leaving 15 bases between. Germline V CDR1 and CDR2: GTSNPN, SVGIG (reference sequence). CDR3 nucleotide sequence: TGTGCCTGGAGTCTAACGACAGGCGAGGGCTACACCTTC. Its protein is CAWSLTTGEGYTF. The variable domain in full, with the rest retrieved from reference TRBV30 and TRBJ1-2, is SQTIHQWPATLVQPVGSPLSLECTVEGTSNPNLYWYRQAAGRGLQLLFYSVGIGQISSEVPQNLSASRPQDRQFILSSKKLLLSDSGFYLCAWSLTTGEGYTFGSGTRLTVV.

This clone was detected only once. The rearrangement uses TRBV19 and TRBJ1-5; 8 nucleotides match TRBD1. CDR1 is LNHDA, CDR2 SQIVND, per germline (reference sequence). The CDR3 has 15 amino acids. With V trimmed by 5 bases and J by 5 bases, 8 bases remained unmatched. Written as DNA, the CDR3 is TGTGCCAGTAGTGCCTCAGGGGGCGCCTATCAGCCCCAGCATTTT. Translating gives CASSASGGAYQPQHF.

This CDR3 reads CASSVAQKNTEAFF. Written as DNA, the CDR3 is TGTGCCAGCAGCGTAGCCCAAAAAAACACTGAAGCTTTCTTT. This chain links TRBV9 with TRBJ1-1; no clear D. The CDR3 runs to 14 residues. Germline CDR1 and CDR2: SGDLS and YYNGEE. V lost 0 bases, J lost 2 bases, and 8 bases lay in between.

J is TRBJ2-3 and V is TRBV9, with 16 bases aligning to TRBD2. The CDR3 has 18 residues. CDR1 and CDR2 (germline): SGDLS, YYNGEE. After removal of 4 bases from V and 3 bases from J, the junction contained 8 bases not matched to a gene. The CDR3 bases are TGTGCCAGCAGCCTAGGGACTAGCGGGAGGGTCCGGACAGATACGCAGTATTTT. It encodes CASSLGTSGRVRTDTQYF.